This entry lists 15 T cell receptor beta chains sequenced from one sample in a study of tumor and adjacent non-tumor tissue in lung cancer. No cell sorting was done before RNA was extracted from the tissue. Three rounds of nested PCR, following a modified ARM-PCR protocol, produced the TCRbeta library. TCRdb ran MiXCR on the multiplex PCR reads and lists one entry per CDR3 protein. The sample holds 65,000 to 90,000 distinct CDR3 sequences; approximately 79% are singletons and the top ten take 13%. Source material: lung tumor tissue. These receptor sequences come from a woman aged 45 to 65 with non-small cell lung cancer.

Turning to this clonotype: Germline and junction disagree at one end, which may indicate a read error. V and J are TRBV6-2 or TRBV6-3 and TRBJ2-1; D is perhaps TRBD1 or TRBD2 (5 bases each). This CDR3 comprises 14 residues. CDR1 is MNHEY, CDR2 SVGEGT, per germline. The CDR3 region is CVSSSRDRHNEQFF. For the CDR3, the DNA is TGTGTCAGCAGTTCCCGGGACCGACACAATGAGCAGTTCTTC.

About this clonotype itself: The missing conserved phenylalanine or tryptophan at the end of this CDR3 makes a read error likely. The chain joins TRBV11-2 to TRBJ1-5; D not resolved. From germline, CDR1 is SGHAT and CDR2 FQNNGV. The CDR3 consists of 15 residues. The CDR3 sequence is CTSSLAGRGNQPQHI. CDR3 in DNA: TGTACCAGCAGCCTAGCGGGCCGAGGCAATCAGCCCCAGCATATT.

In regard to this clonotype: This may be a read error: a much more frequent sequence differs by one nucleotide. J is TRBJ2-1 and V is TRBV20-1; no clear D gene. Looked up from germline, CDR1 is DFQATT and CDR2 is SNEGSKA (reference sequence). The CDR3 runs 16 residues. The CDR3: CSARADPRRNNNKQFF. CDR3 coding DNA: TGCAGTGCTAGAGCCGACCCCAGGCGGAATAACAATAAGCAGTTCTTC.

As for this clonotype: A read error may produce the germline difference seen at one junction end. The chain employs TRBV11-3 and TRBJ2-1, with D uncertain. CDR3 length equals 13 residues. Looked up from germline, CDR1 is SGHNT and CDR2 is YENEEA. The CDR3 region is CANSLYWNNEQFF. The CDR3 region has the DNA TGTGCCAACAGCTTATATTGGAACAATGAACAGTTCTTC.

Worth noting for this clonotype: One end of the junction fails to match germline, which may point to a read error. The rearrangement uses TRBV10-3 and TRBJ2-5; D could derive from TRBD1 or TRBD2 (6 bases each). There are 16 residues in the CDR3. The V gene's germline CDR1 is ENHRY and CDR2 SYGVKD. The CDR3 DNA sequence: TGTTCCATCAATCCTAGGGGGGCCGGCAGGGGTGAGACCCAGTACTTC. Its protein product is CSINPRGAGRGETQYF.

Of note for this clonotype: The junction shows a germline mismatch at one end, possibly a read error. This CDR3 reads CSPREQVRSQPELQEIQYF. The CDR3, as DNA: TGCAGTCCTAGGGAACAGGTGAGGTCCCAACCAGAGCTCCAAGAGATCCAGTACTTC. This sequence joins TRBV20-1 and TRBJ2-5, with D possibly being TRBD1 (5 bases). Germline values: CDR1 DFQATT, CDR2 SNEGSKA (reference sequence). This CDR3 contains 19 residues.

The chain links TRBV4-1 to TRBJ1-5; TRBD1 might be the D (5 bases). CDR1 and CDR2 from the germline V gene are MGHRA and YSYEKL. The CDR3 extends over 15 amino acids. V gave up 6 bases and J gave up 4 bases, with 16 bases separating them. This CDR3 reads CASSQKLDNNQPQHF. CDR3 bases: TGCGCCAGCAGTCAGAAGCTGGACAATAATCAGCCCCAGCATTTT.

Notes on this clonotype: The junction and the germline gene differ at one end; a read error may be behind it. This sequence joins TRBV4-1 and TRBJ2-1, with TRBD1 matching over 8 bases. Germline loops: CDR1 MGHRA, CDR2 YSYEKL. The CDR3 sequence is 14 residues long. The CDR3 sequence: CTSSQGQGAHEQFF. The CDR3 nucleotides read TGCACCAGCAGCCAGGGGCAGGGGGCGCATGAGCAGTTCTTC.

Only a few counts were recorded for this clonotype. The chain recombines TRBV13 with TRBJ2-2; possibly TRBD2 for D (6 bases). The length of the CDR3 is 17 residues. Trimming took off 0 bases at V and 5 bases at J, with 16 bases between the two ends. The germline V gene encodes CDR1 PRHDT and CDR2 FYEKMQ (reference sequence). The CDR3 DNA is TGTGCCAGCAGCTTAGGTCTACGGGGGAATCGAACCGGGGAGCTGTTTTTT. Residues: CASSLGLRGNRTGELFF. The full variable domain, its missing parts supplied by reference TRBV13 and TRBJ2-2, is AAGVIQSPRHLIKEKRETATLKCYPIPRHDTVYWYQQGPGQDPQFLISFYEKMQSDKGSIPDRFSAQQFSDYHSELNMSSLELGDSALYFCASSLGLRGNRTGELFFGEGSRLTVL.

Note on this clonotype: A read error may account for a junction end that differs from germline. CDR3: CASSYLDTYEQCF. CDR3 sequence (DNA): TGTGCCAGCAGTTACTTGGATACTTACGAGCAGTGCTTC. The rearrangement joins TRBV6-2 or TRBV6-3 to TRBJ2-7, with unresolved D. Germline CDR1 and CDR2: MNHEY and SVGEGT. The CDR3 has 13 residues.

Worth noting for this clonotype: Mismatch with germline at one junction end may stem from a read error. V and J are TRBV24-1 and TRBJ2-3; perhaps TRBD1 as D (6 bases). The CDR3 covers 14 residues. Germline V lookup: CDR1 KGHDR, CDR2 SFDVKD. CDR3 sequence reads: CATSDWTATNTQYF. The CDR3 nucleotides read TGTGCCACCAGTGATTGGACAGCCACAAATACGCAGTACTTT.

The table lists this clonotype with many counts. The genes are TRBV6-6 and TRBJ2-1; 8 nucleotides match TRBD2. The CDR3 is 17 amino acids. Germline V gives CDR1 MNHNY, CDR2 SVGAGI (reference sequence). After removal of 1 base from V and 8 bases from J, the junction contained 13 bases not matched to a gene. The CDR3, as DNA: TGTGCCAGCAGTTACTTGGTAGCGGGGTCCTTGGGGGATGAGCAGTTCTTC. Amino acids: CASSYLVAGSLGDEQFF.

The genes are TRBV6-2 or TRBV6-3 and TRBJ2-5, with 8 bases matching TRBD1. The CDR3 contains 14 residues. Losses at the gene ends were 10 bases for V and 5 bases for J; bases not matched to a gene: 12. CDR1 is MNHEY, CDR2 SVGEGT, per germline. CDR3 nucleotide sequence: TGTGCCAACACAGACACAGGGGGAGAGGAGACCCAGTACTTC. It translates to CANTDTGGEETQYF.

As for this clonotype: Since no conserved phenylalanine or tryptophan closes the CDR3, a read error is the likely cause. The J gene is TRBJ2-1, the V gene TRBV4-1; D unresolved. This CDR3 comprises 13 residues. The V gene's germline CDR1 is MGHRA and CDR2 YSYEKL. In nucleotides, the CDR3 is TGCGCCAGCAGCCAAGCCGGGCGCAATGACCAGTTCTTA. Translation gives CASSQAGRNDQFL.

A word on this clonotype: A much larger clone differs by one base, so this may be a read error. The chain carries TRBV19 and TRBJ2-1, with a possible D match to TRBD2 (5 bases). Trimming shortened V by 4 bases and J by 7 bases, and 17 bases separated the two germline ends. CDR1 LNHDA and CDR2 SQIVND come from the germline V gene (reference sequence). This CDR3 contains 15 residues. This chain's CDR3 is CASSSGSVRVNEQFF. The DNA for the CDR3 is TGTGCCAGTAGTAGCGGTAGCGTCCGTGTTAATGAGCAGTTCTTC.